The present T cell receptor beta chain was sequenced within a study of control samples from healthy donors and cancer patients (dated by TCRdb to the early 2020s). The library was generated by the immunoSEQ multiplex PCR assay. This immuneACCESS table, as held by TCRdb, lists in-frame sequences with V and J called but not all clones. Of the missing ones, under half trace to an unresolved V gene in checked studies; the others have no known cause. This sample gives fewer than 45,000 clones in total; approximately 90% of them show up just once. The top ten clones comprise 22% of the sample. As regards this clone: Its antigen has not been determined. No base qualities exist here, and no much larger clone lies one base off it.

Including cysteine and phenylalanine, the CDR3 has 13 amino acids. CDR3 DNA is the only sequence kept; it has 39 bases, read in frame from the first base. Deletion took 1 base off V and 8 bases off J, with a span of 11 bases between the germline ends. As encoded in the germline V gene, CDR1 is SGHVS while CDR2 is FQNEAQ. Sequencing used PBMCs. The chain joins TRBV7-8 to TRBJ1-2; tentative D gene TRBD1, with 6 bases matching. This sequence originates from a woman between 40 and 55 years old with head and neck cancer. The bases are TGTGCCAGCAGCTTAGTGCCAGGGGAAGGCTACACCTTC. It is translated as CASSLVPGEGYTF.